The present TCR beta chain was sequenced within a study of blood T cell repertoires in COVID-19. TCRdb's copy holds only in-frame clones and misses some; the assay was immunoSEQ multiplex PCR. Among over 45,000 clones listed, about 90% were seen once. The ends lost 0 bases at V and 9 bases at J; junction bases unmatched: 7. This CDR3 spans 14 amino acids. Germline loops: CDR1 LGHDT, CDR2 YNNKEL (reference sequence). The specimen sequenced was peripheral blood. The TCR comes from a woman aged 60-75 years with active or convalescent COVID-19. The chain employs TRBV3-1 (or the pseudogene TRBV3-2) and TRBJ2-7; 8 nucleotides line up with TRBD2. CDR3 DNA sequence: TGTGCCAGCAGCCAAGACCGGGGGACTAGTTGGCAGTACTTC. Translated, it gives CASSQDRGTSWQYF.